Sequencing of this T cell receptor (beta chain) was carried out in a study of PD-1 blockade in classical Hodgkin lymphoma. Findings and limits, study-wide: Reported baseline diversity: healthy donors highest, relapsed/refractory patients lowest. Undefined causes, possibly disease activity or prior therapy, underlie the repertoire differences. Exclusion was applied to patients who started nivolumab under 1 year after ASCT.

Time point: cycle 4 day 1 (C4D1), after more than five weeks of nivolumab. Following autologous stem cell transplantation, relapse occurred in every patient, and exposure to brentuximab vedotin varied. Progressive disease, partial response or complete response was each patient's best response. Worth noting for this clone: Its antigen remains unidentified.

Per the germline V gene, CDR1 is SGHRS and CDR2 is YFSETQ. V gave up 3 bases and J gave up 2 bases; unmatched junction bases: 6. CDR3 length: 15 residues. TCRdb's table, derived via immunoSEQ multiplex PCR, lists solely in-frame clones and lacks some. The sample has 7,000 to 8,500 clones, over 70% seen once. The genes are TRBV5-1 and TRBJ2-3; 7 nucleotides align to TRBD2. The specimen was peripheral blood mononuclear cells (PBMCs), collected before the fourth cycle of nivolumab. The sequence derives from a human donor with classical Hodgkin lymphoma. The CDR3 region has the DNA TGCGCCAGCAGCTCCGGGACTACCCTCACAGATACGCAGTATTTT. Its protein product is CASSSGTTLTDTQYF.